This T cell receptor (beta chain) was profiled in a study of OX40 agonist ivuxolimab in advanced cancers. About the study: Patients received ivuxolimab, an intravenous treatment, every 2 weeks at 0.01 to 10 mg/kg. Study-wide results and limits: CD8+ T cells averaged more expanded clones than CD4+. Circulating CD4+ and CD8+ T cells showed clonal expansion by week 6 at 0.1 to 3.0 mg/kg.

Sampling of blood occurred at baseline, cycle 4 day 1, and cycle 7 day 1. Here immunoSEQ multiplex PCR was the method, and the copy in TCRdb shows in-frame clones only, minus some. Here the sample spans tens of thousands of clones, roughly 84% being singletons. This clone has only one observation. The antigen is unknown. Germline assignment: CDR1 SGHNT and CDR2 YYREEE (reference sequence). This CDR3 comprises 13 residues. The V end lost 5 bases, the J end lost 9 bases, and 18 bases lay between the germline ends. This sample comprised CD4+ or CD8+ T cells sorted from blood, obtained in a trial of the OX40 agonist ivuxolimab. J is TRBJ2-7 and V is TRBV5-4; D uncertain. This TCR was sampled from an adult with an advanced solid tumor such as melanoma, head and neck, liver or kidney cancer. The CDR3 coding sequence is TGTGCCAGCAGTTATGGGGTGGGGTCGGTGCAGTACTTC. This gives the protein CASSYGVGSVQYF.